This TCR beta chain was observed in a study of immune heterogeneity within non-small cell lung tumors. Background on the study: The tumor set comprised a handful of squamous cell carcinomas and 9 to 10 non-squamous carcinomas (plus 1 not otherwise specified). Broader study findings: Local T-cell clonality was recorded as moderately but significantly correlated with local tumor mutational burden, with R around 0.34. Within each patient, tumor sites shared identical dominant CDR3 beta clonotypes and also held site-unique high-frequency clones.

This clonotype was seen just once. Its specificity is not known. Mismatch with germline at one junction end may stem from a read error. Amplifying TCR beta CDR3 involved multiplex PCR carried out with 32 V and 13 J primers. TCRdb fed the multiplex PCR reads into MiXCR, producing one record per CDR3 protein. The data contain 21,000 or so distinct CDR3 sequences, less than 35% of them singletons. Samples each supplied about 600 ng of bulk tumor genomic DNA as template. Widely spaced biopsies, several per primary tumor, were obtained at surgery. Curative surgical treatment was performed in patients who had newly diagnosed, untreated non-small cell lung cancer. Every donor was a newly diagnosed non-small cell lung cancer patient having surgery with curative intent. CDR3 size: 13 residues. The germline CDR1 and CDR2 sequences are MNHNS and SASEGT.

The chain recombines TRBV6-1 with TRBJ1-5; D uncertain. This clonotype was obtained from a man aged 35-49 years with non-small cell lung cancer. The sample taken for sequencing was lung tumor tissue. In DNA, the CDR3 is TGTGCCAGCCGCCTAAATAGCAATCAGCCCCCGCATTTT. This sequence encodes CASRLNSNQPPHF.